These T cell receptor beta chains were read from a single sample in a study of T-cell reconstitution after alpha-beta-depleted transplantation in children. TCRdb re-analysed the PCR reads in MiXCR, keeping a single row per CDR3 protein. The table lists fewer than 750,000 distinct CDR3 sequences, approximately 30% of them singletons. This sample comprised PBMCs, obtained before TCRalphabeta/CD19-depleted stem cell transplant. These receptors were collected from a boy under three years old with Wiskott-Aldrich syndrome, due to receive a stem cell transplant. The CDR3 runs from the conserved cysteine through the conserved F or W.

J: TRBJ2-7; V: TRBV11-2; CDR3: CASSFLSDRSYEQYF
J: TRBJ2-7; V: TRBV9; CDR3: CASAPRSGRGSYEQYF
J: TRBJ2-1; V: TRBV9; CDR3: CASSVNGRALHEQFF
J: TRBJ2-7; V: TRBV5-5; CDR3: CASSLRQERGEQYF
J: TRBJ2-3; V: TRBV28; CDR3: CASSFPGTDMTDTQYF
J: TRBJ2-3; V: TRBV10-2; CDR3: CAARSTDTQYF
J: TRBJ2-1; V: TRBV18; CDR3: CASSPPSGYNEQFF
J: TRBJ2-5; V: TRBV29-1; CDR3: CSVERGGAGETQYF
J: TRBJ2-7; V: TRBV24-1; CDR3: CATSDYASGQGDYEQYF
J: TRBJ2-3; V: TRBV10-3; CDR3: CAITMRGTLDTQYF
J: TRBJ2-5; V: TRBV4-1; CDR3: CASSQGQVGAQETQYF
J: TRBJ2-1; V: TRBV11-2; CDR3: CASSRVASGRGFF